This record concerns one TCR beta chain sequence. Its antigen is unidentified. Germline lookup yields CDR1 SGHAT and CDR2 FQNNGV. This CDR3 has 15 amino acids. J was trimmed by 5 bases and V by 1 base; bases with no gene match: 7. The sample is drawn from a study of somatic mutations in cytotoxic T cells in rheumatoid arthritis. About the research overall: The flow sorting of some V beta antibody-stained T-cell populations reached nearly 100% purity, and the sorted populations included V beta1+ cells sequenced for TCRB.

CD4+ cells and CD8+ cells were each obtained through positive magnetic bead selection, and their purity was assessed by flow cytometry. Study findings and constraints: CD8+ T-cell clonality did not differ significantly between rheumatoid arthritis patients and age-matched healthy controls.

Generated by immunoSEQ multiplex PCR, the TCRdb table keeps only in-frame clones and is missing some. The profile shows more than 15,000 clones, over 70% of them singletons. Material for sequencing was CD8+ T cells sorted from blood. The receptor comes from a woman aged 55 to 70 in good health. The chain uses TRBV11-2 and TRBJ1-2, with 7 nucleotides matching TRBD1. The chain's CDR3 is CASSLAGTDIYGYTF. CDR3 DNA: TGTGCCAGCAGCTTAGCCGGGACAGATATTTATGGCTACACCTTC.